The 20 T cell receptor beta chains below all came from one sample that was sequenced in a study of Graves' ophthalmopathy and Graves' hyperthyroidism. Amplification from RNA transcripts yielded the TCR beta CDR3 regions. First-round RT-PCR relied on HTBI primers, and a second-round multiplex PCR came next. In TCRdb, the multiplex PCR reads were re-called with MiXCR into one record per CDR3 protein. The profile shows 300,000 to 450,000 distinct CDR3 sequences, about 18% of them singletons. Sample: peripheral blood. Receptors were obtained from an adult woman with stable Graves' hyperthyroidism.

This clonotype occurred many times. The CDR3 protein is CASRPGQGSVEQYF. The CDR3 region has the DNA TGCGCCAGCAGGCCTGGACAGGGTTCGGTCGAGCAGTACTTC. The V call is TRBV5-1, the J call TRBJ2-7; 8 bases line up with TRBD1. Trimming at V came to 5 bases and at J to 6 bases, leaving 10 bases not matched to a gene. Germline assignment: CDR1 SGHRS and CDR2 YFSETQ. CDR3 length: 14 residues.

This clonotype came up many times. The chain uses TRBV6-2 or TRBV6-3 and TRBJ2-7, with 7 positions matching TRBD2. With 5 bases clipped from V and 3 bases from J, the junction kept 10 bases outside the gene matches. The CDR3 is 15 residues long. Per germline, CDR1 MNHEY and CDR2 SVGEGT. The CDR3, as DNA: TGTGCCAGCAGTCCCCCGCGGGAGATCGGCTACGAGCAGTACTTC. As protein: CASSPPREIGYEQYF.

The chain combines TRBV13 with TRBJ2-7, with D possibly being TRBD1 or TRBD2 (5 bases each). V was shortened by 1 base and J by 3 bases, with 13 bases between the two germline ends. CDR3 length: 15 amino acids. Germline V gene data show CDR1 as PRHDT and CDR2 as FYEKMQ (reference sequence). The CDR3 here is CASSLVRGRSYEQYF. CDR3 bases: TGTGCCAGCAGCTTAGTTCGGGGCCGGAGCTACGAGCAGTACTTC.

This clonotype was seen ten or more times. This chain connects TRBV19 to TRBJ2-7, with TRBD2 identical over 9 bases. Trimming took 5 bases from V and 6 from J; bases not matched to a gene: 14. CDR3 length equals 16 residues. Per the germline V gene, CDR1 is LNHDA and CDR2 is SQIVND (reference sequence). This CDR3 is CASSFPRLAGLREQYF. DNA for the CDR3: TGTGCCAGTAGTTTCCCGCGCCTAGCGGGATTGCGCGAGCAGTACTTC.

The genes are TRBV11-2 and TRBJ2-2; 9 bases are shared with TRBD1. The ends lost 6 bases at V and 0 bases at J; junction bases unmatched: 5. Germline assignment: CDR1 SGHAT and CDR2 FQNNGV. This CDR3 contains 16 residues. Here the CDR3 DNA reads TGTGCCAGCAGTCCCGACAGGGGGACGAACACCGGGGAGCTGTTTTTT. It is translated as CASSPDRGTNTGELFF.

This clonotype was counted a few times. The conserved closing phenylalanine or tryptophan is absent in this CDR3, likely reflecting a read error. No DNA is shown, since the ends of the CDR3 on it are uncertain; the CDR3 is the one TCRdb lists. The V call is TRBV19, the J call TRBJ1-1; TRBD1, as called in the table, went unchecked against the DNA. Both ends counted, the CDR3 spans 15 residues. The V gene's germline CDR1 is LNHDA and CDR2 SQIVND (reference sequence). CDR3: CASSMGQGGYTETFL.

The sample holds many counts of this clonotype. The CDR3 region has the DNA TGTGCCTGGAACCAGGGGTGGAACACTGAAGCTTTCTTT. Its protein is CAWNQGWNTEAFF. V is TRBV30 and J is TRBJ1-1, with D possibly TRBD1 on 6 matching bases. From germline, CDR1 is GTSNPN and CDR2 SVGIG (reference sequence). V shed 4 bases and J shed 1 base, with 10 bases lying between them. CDR3 length equals 13 residues.

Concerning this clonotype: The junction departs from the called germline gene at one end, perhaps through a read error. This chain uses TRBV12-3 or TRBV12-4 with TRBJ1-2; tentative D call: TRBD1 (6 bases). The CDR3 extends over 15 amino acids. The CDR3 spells CASSYRPTGLYGYTF. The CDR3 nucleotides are TGCGCCAGCAGCTACCGCCCGACAGGCCTCTATGGCTACACCTTC.

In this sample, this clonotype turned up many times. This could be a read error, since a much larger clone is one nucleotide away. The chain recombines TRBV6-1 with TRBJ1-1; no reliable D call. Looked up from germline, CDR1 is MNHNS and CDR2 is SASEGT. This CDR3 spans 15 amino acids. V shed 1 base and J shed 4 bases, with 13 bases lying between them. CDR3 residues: CASSEEEGISTEAFF. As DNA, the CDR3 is TGTGCCAGCAGTGAAGAAGAGGGAATAAGCACTGAAGCTTTCTTT.

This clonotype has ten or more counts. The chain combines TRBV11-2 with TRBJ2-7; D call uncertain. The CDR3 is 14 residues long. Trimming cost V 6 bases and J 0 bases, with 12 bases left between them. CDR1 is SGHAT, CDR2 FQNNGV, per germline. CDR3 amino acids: CASRSTWSSYEQYF. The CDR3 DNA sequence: TGTGCCAGCAGATCCACTTGGAGCTCCTACGAGCAGTACTTC.

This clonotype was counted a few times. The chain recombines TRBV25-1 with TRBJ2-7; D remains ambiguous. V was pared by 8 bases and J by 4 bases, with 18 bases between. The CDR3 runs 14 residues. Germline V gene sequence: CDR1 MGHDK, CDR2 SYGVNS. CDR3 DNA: TGTGCCAGCCGTACCGGGCTTAGAAGTTACGAGCAGTACTTC. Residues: CASRTGLRSYEQYF.

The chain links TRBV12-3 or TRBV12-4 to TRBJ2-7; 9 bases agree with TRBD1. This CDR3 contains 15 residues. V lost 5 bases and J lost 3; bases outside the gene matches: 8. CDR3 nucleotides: TGTGCCAGCAGTCTTTCCGGGACAGGGTACTACGAGCAGTACTTC. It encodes CASSLSGTGYYEQYF.

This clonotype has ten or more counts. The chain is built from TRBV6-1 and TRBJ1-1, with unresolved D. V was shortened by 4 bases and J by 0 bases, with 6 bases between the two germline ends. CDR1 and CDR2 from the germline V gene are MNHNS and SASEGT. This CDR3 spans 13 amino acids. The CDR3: CASSGNMNTEAFF. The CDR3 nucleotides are TGTGCCAGCAGTGGGAACATGAACACTGAAGCTTTCTTT.

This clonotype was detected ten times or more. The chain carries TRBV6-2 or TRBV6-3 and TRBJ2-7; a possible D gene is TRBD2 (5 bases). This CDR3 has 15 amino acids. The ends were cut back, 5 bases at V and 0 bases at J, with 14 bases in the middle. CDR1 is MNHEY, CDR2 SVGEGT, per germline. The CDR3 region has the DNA TGTGCCAGCAGTCCCCGTAGCGAATACTCCTACGAGCAGTACTTC. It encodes CASSPRSEYSYEQYF.

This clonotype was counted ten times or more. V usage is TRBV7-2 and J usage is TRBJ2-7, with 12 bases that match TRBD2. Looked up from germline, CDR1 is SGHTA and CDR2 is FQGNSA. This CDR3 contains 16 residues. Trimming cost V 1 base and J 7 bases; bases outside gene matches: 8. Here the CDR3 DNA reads TGTGCCAGCAGCTTAGTACGACTAGCGGGAGTGGGGGAGCAGTACTTC. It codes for CASSLVRLAGVGEQYF.

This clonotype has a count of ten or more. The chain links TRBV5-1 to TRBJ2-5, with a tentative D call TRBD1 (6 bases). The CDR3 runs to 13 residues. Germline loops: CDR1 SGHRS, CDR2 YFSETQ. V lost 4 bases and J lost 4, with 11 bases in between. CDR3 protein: CASSPGHRETQYF. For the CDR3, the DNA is TGCGCCAGCAGCCCGGGACATAGAGAGACCCAGTACTTC.

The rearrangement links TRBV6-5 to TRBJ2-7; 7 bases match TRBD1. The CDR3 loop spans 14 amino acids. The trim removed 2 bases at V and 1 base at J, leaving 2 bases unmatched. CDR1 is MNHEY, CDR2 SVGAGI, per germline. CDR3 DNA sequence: TGTGCCAGCAGTTACGCCAGGGGGTCCTACGAGCAGTACTTC. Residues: CASSYARGSYEQYF.

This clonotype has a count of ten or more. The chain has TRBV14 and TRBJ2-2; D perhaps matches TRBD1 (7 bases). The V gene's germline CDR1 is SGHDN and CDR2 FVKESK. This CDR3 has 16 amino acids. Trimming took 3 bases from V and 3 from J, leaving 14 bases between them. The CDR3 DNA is TGTGCCAGCAGCCAGAGTGGAGGGGGCGACACCGGGGAGCTGTTTTTT. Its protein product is CASSQSGGGDTGELFF. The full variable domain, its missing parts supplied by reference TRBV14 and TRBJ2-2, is EAGVTQFPSHSVIEKGQTVTLRCDPISGHDNLYWYRRVMGKEIKFLLHFVKESKQDESGMPNNRFLAERTGGTYSTLKVQPAELEDSGVYFCASSQSGGGDTGELFFGEGSRLTVL.

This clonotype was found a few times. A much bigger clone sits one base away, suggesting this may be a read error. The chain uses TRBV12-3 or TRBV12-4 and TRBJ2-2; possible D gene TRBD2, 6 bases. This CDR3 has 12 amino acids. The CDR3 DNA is TGTGCCAGCAGCAATAGTTGGGGGGAGCTGTGTTTT. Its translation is CASSNSWGELCF.

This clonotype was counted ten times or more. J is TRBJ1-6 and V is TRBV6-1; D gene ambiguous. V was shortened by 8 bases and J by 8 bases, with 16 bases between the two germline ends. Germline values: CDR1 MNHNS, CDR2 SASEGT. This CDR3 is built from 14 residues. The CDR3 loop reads CASRRPGMYSPLHF. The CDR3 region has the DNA TGTGCCAGCCGAAGACCCGGGATGTATTCACCCCTCCACTTT.